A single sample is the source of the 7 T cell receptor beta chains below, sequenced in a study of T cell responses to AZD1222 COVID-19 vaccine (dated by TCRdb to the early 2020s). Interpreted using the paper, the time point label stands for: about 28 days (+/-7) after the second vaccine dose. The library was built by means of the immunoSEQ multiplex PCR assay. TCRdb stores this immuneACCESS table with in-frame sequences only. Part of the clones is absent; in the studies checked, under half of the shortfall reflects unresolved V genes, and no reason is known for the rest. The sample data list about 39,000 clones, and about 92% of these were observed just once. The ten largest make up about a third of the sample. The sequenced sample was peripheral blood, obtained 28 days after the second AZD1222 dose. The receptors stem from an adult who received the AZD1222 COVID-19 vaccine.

CDR3 loop: CASSEVEAGIGNTIYF. The CDR3 coding sequence is TGTGCCAGCAGTGAAGTTGAGGCAGGGATCGGAAACACCATATATTTT. This chain joins TRBV6-1 and TRBJ1-3; D might be TRBD1 (5 bases). This CDR3 spans 16 amino acids. Germline V lookup: CDR1 MNHNS, CDR2 SASEGT. V lost 1 base to trimming and J lost 4 bases, with 14 bases between them.

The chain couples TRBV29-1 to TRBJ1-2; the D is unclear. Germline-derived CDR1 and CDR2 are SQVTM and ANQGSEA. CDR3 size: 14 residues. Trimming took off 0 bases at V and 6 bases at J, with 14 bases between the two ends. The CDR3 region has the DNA TGCAGCGTTGAAGATGAACGGTCCTCCCATGGCTACACCTTC. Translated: CSVEDERSSHGYTF.

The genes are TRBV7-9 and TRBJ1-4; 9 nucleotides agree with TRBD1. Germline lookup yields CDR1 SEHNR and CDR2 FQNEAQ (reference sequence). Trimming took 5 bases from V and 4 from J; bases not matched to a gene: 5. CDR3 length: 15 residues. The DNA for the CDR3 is TGTGCCAGCAGCAGTCCGGGACAGGGTAATGAAAAACTGTTTTTT. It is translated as CASSSPGQGNEKLFF. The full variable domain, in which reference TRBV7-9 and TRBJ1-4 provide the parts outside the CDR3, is DTGVSQNPRHKITKRGQNVTFRCDPISEHNRLYWYRQTLGQGPEFLTYFQNEAQLEKSRLLSDRFSAERPKGSFSTLEIQRTEQGDSAMYLCASSSPGQGNEKLFFGSGTQLSVL.

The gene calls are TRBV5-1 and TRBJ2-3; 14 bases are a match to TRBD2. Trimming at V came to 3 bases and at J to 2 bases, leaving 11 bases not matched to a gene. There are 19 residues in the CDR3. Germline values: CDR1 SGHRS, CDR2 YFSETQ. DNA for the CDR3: TGCGCCAGCAGCTCCGGACTAGCGGGGGGTACCTCTATCACAGATACGCAGTATTTT. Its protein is CASSSGLAGGTSITDTQYF.

In DNA form, the CDR3 reads TGCAGCGTTGGGGGCTTAAAAGATTTGGACCTAAACACTGAAGCTTTCTTT. This translates into CSVGGLKDLDLNTEAFF. The V gene is TRBV29-1, the J gene TRBJ1-1; the D gene is possibly TRBD1 (5 bases). The CDR3 consists of 17 residues. Trimming removed 4 bases from V and 2 bases from J, with 23 bases in between. Germline V gene sequence: CDR1 SQVTM, CDR2 ANQGSEA. Full variable domain (rest looked up from reference TRBV29-1 and TRBJ1-1): SAVISQKPSRDICQRGTSLTIQCQVDSQVTMMFWYRQQPGQSLTLIATANQGSEATYESGFVIDKFPISRPNLTFSTLTVSNMSPEDSSIYLCSVGGLKDLDLNTEAFFGQGTRLTVV.

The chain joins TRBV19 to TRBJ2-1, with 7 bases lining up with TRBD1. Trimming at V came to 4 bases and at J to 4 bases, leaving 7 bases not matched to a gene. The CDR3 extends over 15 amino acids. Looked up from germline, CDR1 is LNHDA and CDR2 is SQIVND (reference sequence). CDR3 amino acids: CASSNRGGAYNEQFF. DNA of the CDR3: TGTGCCAGTAGTAACAGGGGTGGGGCTTACAATGAGCAGTTCTTC.

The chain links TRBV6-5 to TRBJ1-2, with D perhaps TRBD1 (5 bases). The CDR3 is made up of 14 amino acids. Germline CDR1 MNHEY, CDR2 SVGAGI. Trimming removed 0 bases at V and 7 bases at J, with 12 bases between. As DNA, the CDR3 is TGTGCCAGCAGTTACTCGAGGGGTCGTGGTGGCTACACCTTC. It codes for CASSYSRGRGGYTF.